The 9 T cell receptor beta chains given below trace back to one sample, sequenced in a study of cytomegalovirus exposure and HLA in healthy donors. The PCR ran on 60 Vbeta and 13 Jbeta primers. Clones were sequenced by immunoSEQ multiplex PCR, and TCRdb holds only the in-frame ones, with some missing. The repertoire holds 95,000 to 150,000 clones, with around 85% as singletons. Material for sequencing was PBMCs. The receptors originated from a man aged 25-45 years in good health and CMV-seronegative.

The chain carries TRBV2 and TRBJ2-1; D might be TRBD2 (5 bases). V was clipped by 3 bases and J by 0 bases, with 21 bases between them. Germline V gives CDR1 SNHLY, CDR2 FYNNEI. The CDR3 consists of 19 residues. DNA for the CDR3: TGTGCCAGCAGTGATCGCGGGCTGGCCGATTGGAGCTCCTACAATGAGCAGTTCTTC. Its protein is CASSDRGLADWSSYNEQFF. Filled out from reference TRBV2 and TRBJ2-1, the complete variable domain reads EPEVTQTPSHQVTQMGQEVILRCVPISNHLYFYWYRQILGQKVEFLVSFYNNEISEKSEIFDDQFSVERPDGSNFTLKIRSTKLEDSAMYFCASSDRGLADWSSYNEQFFGPGTRLTVL.

The chain is built from TRBV5-1 and TRBJ2-5; D ambiguous. The V end lost 4 bases, the J end lost 3 bases, and 10 bases lay between the germline ends. CDR3 length: 13 residues. Germline V lookup: CDR1 SGHRS, CDR2 YFSETQ. This CDR3 reads CASSSRSEETQYF. In DNA form, the CDR3 reads TGCGCCAGCAGCAGCCGGTCGGAAGAGACCCAGTACTTC.

This rearrangement joins TRBV4-1 to TRBJ1-2; 7 nucleotides align to TRBD1. This CDR3 is built from 14 residues. CDR1 and CDR2 from the germline V gene are MGHRA and YSYEKL. V dropped 6 bases and J dropped 3; count of bases not matched to a gene: 7. The CDR3 reads CASSSPGGDYGYTF. The CDR3, as DNA: TGCGCCAGCAGTTCACCAGGGGGTGACTATGGCTACACCTTC.

The chain is built from TRBV2 and TRBJ1-5; 10 bases map to TRBD1. Germline CDR1 reads SNHLY; CDR2 reads FYNNEI. The CDR3 covers 15 residues. Losses at the gene ends were 2 bases for V and 7 bases for J; bases not matched to a gene: 5. The CDR3 DNA reads TGTGCCAGCAGTGAAAGGACAGGGGGTTTCCAGCCCCAGCATTTT. As protein: CASSERTGGFQPQHF.

This chain joins TRBV6-5 and TRBJ1-5; TRBD1 matches at 7 bases. J lost 1 base, V lost 2 bases, and 5 bases had no gene match. CDR1 is MNHEY and CDR2 is SVGAGI in the germline V gene. The CDR3 has 16 amino acids. CDR3 DNA: TGTGCCAGCAGTTACCAACAGGGGATAAGCAATCAGCCCCAGCATTTT. It encodes CASSYQQGISNQPQHF.

This clone showed up just a few times. The chain employs TRBV19 and TRBJ2-3; TRBD2 matches 7 bases. Germline V gives CDR1 LNHDA, CDR2 SQIVND (reference sequence). The J segment lost 6 bases and the V segment lost 2 bases, leaving 8 bases of the junction unmatched. The CDR3 extends over 15 amino acids. The DNA for the CDR3 is TGTGCCAGTAGTATATCTCCGACTAGCCGGGATACGCAGTATTTT. This sequence encodes CASSISPTSRDTQYF.

The gene calls are TRBV19 and TRBJ2-1; D may be TRBD2 (6 bases). The CDR3 totals 15 residues. Germline loops: CDR1 LNHDA, CDR2 SQIVND (reference sequence). V lost 6 bases to trimming and J lost 2 bases, with 14 bases between them. For the CDR3, the DNA is TGTGCCAGTAGCATGGGGGGATATACCTACAATGAGCAGTTCTTC. This encodes CASSMGGYTYNEQFF.

For this clone: Other DNA sequences of this sample code for an identical CDR3. V usage is TRBV18 and J usage is TRBJ1-1; D is unclear. This CDR3 contains 12 residues. The germline gives CDR1 KGHSH, CDR2 LQKENI. The germline V and J ends were trimmed by 4 bases and 3 bases, with 6 bases remaining between them. The chain's CDR3 is CASSLEDTEAFF. In nucleotides, the CDR3 is TGTGCCAGCTCACTTGAGGACACTGAAGCTTTCTTT.

This clone was counted a few times. The rearrangement links TRBV11-2 to TRBJ2-7, with 7 bases identical to TRBD1. This CDR3 contains 13 residues. V was clipped by 5 bases and J by 2 bases; unmatched bases: 3. CDR1 is SGHAT, CDR2 FQNNGV, per germline. CDR3 residues: CASSRDRAYEQYF. CDR3 DNA: TGTGCCAGCAGCCGGGACAGAGCCTACGAGCAGTACTTC.